These T cell receptor beta chains were read from a single sample in a study of beta chain features in type 1 diabetes. TCRdb's copy holds only in-frame clones and misses some; the assay was immunoSEQ multiplex PCR. The data hold about 320,000 clones, with roughly 15% observed a single time. The source material was central memory CD4+ T cells from blood. The receptors shown here come from a man aged 30-40 years in good health. Both conserved end residues are part of each CDR3. D genes are given only for firm matches. The size of a clone is reported for some rows only, either as once, few or many, or as a class for expanded clones.

D gene | J gene | clone size | V gene | CDR3 DNA | CDR3 protein
- | TRBJ2-2 | - | TRBV7-2 | TGTGCCAGCAGCTCCCGGGGTCGAACCGGGGAGCTGTTTTTT | CASSSRGRTGELFF
- | TRBJ2-5 | few | TRBV18 | TGTGCCAGCTCACCAAACCCGGGAAGCCAGGAGACCCAGTACTTC | CASSPNPGSQETQYF
- | TRBJ2-7 | - | TRBV6-5 | TGTGCCAGCAGTTACGGAGGCGTGTCGGCTGCCTACGAGCAGTACTTC | CASSYGGVSAAYEQYF
- | TRBJ2-3 | few | TRBV2 | TGTGCCAGCAGACCCGAGGGCTTGAGGACAGATACGCAGTATTTT | CASRPEGLRTDTQYF
- | TRBJ2-5 | few | TRBV12-5 | TGTGCTAGTCGGAGGGACGTCCTCAGGGAGACCCAGTACTTC | CASRRDVLRETQYF
- | TRBJ2-2 | - | TRBV19 | TGTGCCAGTAAACCGGGACAAGCGAACACCGGGGAGCTGTTTTTT | CASKPGQANTGELFF
- | TRBJ1-1 | - | TRBV20-1 | TGCAGTGCTAGAGAAGGCACTGAAGCTTTCTTT | CSAREGTEAFF
- | TRBJ2-1 | few | TRBV4-2 | TGTGCCAGCAGCCCTCGGGTCTCCTACAATGAGCAGTTCTTC | CASSPRVSYNEQFF
- | TRBJ2-3 | few | TRBV10-1 | TGCGCCAGCAGTGAGAGAAAAGGAAACACAGATACGCAGTATTTT | CASSERKGNTDTQYF
- | TRBJ2-1 | - | TRBV11-2 | TGTGCCAGCAGCTTTGGGGTTTCCTACAATGAGCAGTTCTTC | CASSFGVSYNEQFF
- | TRBJ2-5 | - | TRBV5-1 | TGCGCCAGCTGCCCTTCGGCGGGATGGCAAGAGACCCAGTACTTC | CASCPSAGWQETQYF
TRBD2 | TRBJ2-5 | - | TRBV7-2 | TGTGCCAGCAGCCTCACTAGCGGTTCGCAAGAGACCCAGTACTTC | CASSLTSGSQETQYF
- | TRBJ2-5 | - | TRBV19 | TGTGCCACCTCAGACGGTGGGGGCCGGGAGACCCAGTACTTC | CATSDGGGRETQYF
- | TRBJ2-1 | - | TRBV10-3 | TGTGCCACCCGTTACGCTAGCGATGAGCAGTTCTTC | CATRYASDEQFF
- | TRBJ1-1 | - | TRBV2 | TGTGCCAGCAGTGGGACAGTGAACACTGAAGCTTTCTTT | CASSGTVNTEAFF
- | TRBJ2-5 | - | TRBV18 | TGTGCCAGCTCACTAGGGACGCGCCGGGAGACCCAGTACTTC | CASSLGTRRETQYF
TRBD1 | TRBJ1-4 | - | TRBV9 | TGTGCCAGCAGCGTAGCTACAGGGGACGAAAAACTGTTTTTT | CASSVATGDEKLFF
- | TRBJ2-7 | - | TRBV19 | TGTGCCAGTAGTATTAGCGGACAGGCCTACGAGCAGTACTTC | CASSISGQAYEQYF
- | TRBJ1-5 | - | TRBV15 | TGTGCCACCAGCAGAGATCGGGACAGCAATCAGCCCCAGCATTTT | CATSRDRDSNQPQHF
- | TRBJ2-1 | few | TRBV11-3 | TGTGCCAGCAGCACTAGGAATGAGCAGTTCTTC | CASSTRNEQFF
TRBD1 | TRBJ1-2 | few | TRBV6-5 | TGTGCCAGCAGCCTGACAGGGTCGAGTGGCTACACCTTC | CASSLTGSSGYTF
- | TRBJ2-2 | few | TRBV5-5 | TGTGCCAGCAGCCAACAGACCAGTAACACCGGGGAGCTGTTTTTT | CASSQQTSNTGELFF
TRBD1 | TRBJ2-4 | - | TRBV6-5 | TGTGCCAGCAGTTACGACAGGGCCAAGTACTTC | CASSYDRAKYF
- | TRBJ1-1 | - | TRBV27 | TGTGCCAGCACCTTGAGTGGGGCGGGCAACACTGAAGCTTTCTTT | CASTLSGAGNTEAFF
- | TRBJ1-1 | - | TRBV29-1 | TGCAGCGTTGAAAAGGGAAACACTGAAGCTTTCTTT | CSVEKGNTEAFF
TRBD1 | TRBJ1-1 | - | TRBV7-2 | TGTGCCAGCGGCCGAGACAGGGACCTTGAAGCTTTCTTT | CASGRDRDLEAFF
TRBD1 | TRBJ1-4 | - | TRBV5-1 | TGCGCCAGCAGCTTGAGGGGACAGGGTACCACTAACGAAAAACTGTTTTTT | CASSLRGQGTTNEKLFF
- | TRBJ1-2 | - | TRBV6-1 | TGTGCCAGCAGTGAGGGTTCGGGGATAAATGGCTACACCTTC | CASSEGSGINGYTF
- | TRBJ2-2 | - | TRBV2 | TGCGCCAGCAGTTGGGCTGAGGTAACCGGGGAGCTGTTTTTT | CASSWAEVTGELFF
- | TRBJ2-2 | - | TRBV7-3 | TGTGCCAGCAGCTTTCCGGGTCACACCGGGGAGCTGTTTTTT | CASSFPGHTGELFF
- | TRBJ2-7 | - | TRBV6-5 | TGTGCCAGCACCCCGGGGCACGAGCAGTACTTC | CASTPGHEQYF
TRBD1 | TRBJ1-4 | - | TRBV5-5 | TGTGCCAGCAGCTCAACATCCCGGGACAGTGGCAAACTGTTTTTT | CASSSTSRDSGKLFF
- | TRBJ2-3 | - | TRBV7-3 | TGTGCCAGCAGCCCCCCGGGACTGACAGATACGCAGTATTTT | CASSPPGLTDTQYF
- | TRBJ2-5 | - | TRBV6-1 | TGTGCCAGCAGCGATCGCGTGGAGACCCAGTACTTC | CASSDRVETQYF
- | TRBJ1-1 | - | TRBV7-2 | TGTGCCAGCAGCTTACTCGGAGGTCACACTGAAGCTTTCTTT | CASSLLGGHTEAFF
- | TRBJ2-1 | many | TRBV19 | TGTGCCAGTAGTAGGTGGGGTGAGCAGTTCTTC | CASSRWGEQFF
- | TRBJ2-1 | few | TRBV9 | TGTGCCAGCACCCGAACAGGACAATTCAATGAGCAGTTCTTC | CASTRTGQFNEQFF